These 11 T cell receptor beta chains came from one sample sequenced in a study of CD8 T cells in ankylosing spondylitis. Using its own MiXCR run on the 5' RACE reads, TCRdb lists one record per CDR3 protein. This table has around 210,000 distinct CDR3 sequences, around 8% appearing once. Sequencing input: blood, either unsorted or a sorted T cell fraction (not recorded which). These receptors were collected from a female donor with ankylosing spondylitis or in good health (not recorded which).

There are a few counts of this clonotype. The CDR3 DNA follows: TGTGCCAGCAGAACGGATACTCCGAACACTGAAGCTTTCTTT. Translated: CASRTDTPNTEAFF. J is TRBJ1-1 and V is TRBV7-9, with D unresolved. CDR1 is SEHNR and CDR2 is FQNEAQ in the germline V gene (reference sequence). CDR3 length: 14 residues. The V end was cut by 6 bases, the J end by 1 base, with 12 bases between.

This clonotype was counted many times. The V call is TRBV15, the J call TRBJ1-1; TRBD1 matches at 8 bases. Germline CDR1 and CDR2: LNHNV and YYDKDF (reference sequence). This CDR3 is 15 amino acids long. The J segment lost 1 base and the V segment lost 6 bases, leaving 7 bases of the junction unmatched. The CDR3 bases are TGTGCCACCAGGCCATACAGGGGGGGGAACACTGAAGCTTTCTTT. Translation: CATRPYRGGNTEAFF.

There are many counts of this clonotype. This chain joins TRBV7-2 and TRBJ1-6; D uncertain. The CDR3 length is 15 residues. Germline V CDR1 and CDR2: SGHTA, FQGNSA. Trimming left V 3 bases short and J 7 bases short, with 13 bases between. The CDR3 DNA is TGTGCCAGCAGCTTGGCCGGCCCGCCCAATTCACCCCTCCACTTT. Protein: CASSLAGPPNSPLHF.

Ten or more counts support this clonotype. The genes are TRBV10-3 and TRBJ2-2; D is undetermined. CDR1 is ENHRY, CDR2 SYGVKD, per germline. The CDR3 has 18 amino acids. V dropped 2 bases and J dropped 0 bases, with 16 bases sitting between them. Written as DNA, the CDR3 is TGTGCCATCAGTGAGGGCCCGAAAAAGGGCCCGAACACCGGGGAGCTGTTTTTT. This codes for CAISEGPKKGPNTGELFF.

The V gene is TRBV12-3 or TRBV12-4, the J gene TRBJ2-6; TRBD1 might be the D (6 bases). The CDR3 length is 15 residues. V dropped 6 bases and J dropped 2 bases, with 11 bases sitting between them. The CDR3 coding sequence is TGTGCCAGCAGACGACAGGCGGCTGGGGCCAACGTCCTGACTTTC. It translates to CASRRQAAGANVLTF.

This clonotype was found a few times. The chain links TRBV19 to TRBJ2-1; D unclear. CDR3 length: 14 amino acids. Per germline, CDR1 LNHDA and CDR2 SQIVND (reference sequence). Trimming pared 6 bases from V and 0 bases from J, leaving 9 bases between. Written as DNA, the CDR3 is TGTGCCAGTAGGGTACCCGGCTCCTACAATGAGCAGTTCTTC. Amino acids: CASRVPGSYNEQFF.

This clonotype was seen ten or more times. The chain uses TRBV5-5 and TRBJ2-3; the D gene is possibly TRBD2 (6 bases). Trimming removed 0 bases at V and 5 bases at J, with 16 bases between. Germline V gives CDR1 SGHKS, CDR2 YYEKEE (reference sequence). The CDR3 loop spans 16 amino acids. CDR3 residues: CASSLAGLSWVDTQYF. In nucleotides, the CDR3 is TGTGCCAGCAGCTTGGCCGGACTATCTTGGGTAGATACGCAGTATTTT.

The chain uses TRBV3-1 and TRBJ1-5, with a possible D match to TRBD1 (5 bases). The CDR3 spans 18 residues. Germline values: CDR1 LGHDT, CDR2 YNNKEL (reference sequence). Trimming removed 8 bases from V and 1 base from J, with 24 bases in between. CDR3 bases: TGTGCCAGCTGTTTAGAGGGGCCTCCTGTTGGGAGCAATCAGCCCCAGCATTTT. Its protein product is CASCLEGPPVGSNQPQHF.

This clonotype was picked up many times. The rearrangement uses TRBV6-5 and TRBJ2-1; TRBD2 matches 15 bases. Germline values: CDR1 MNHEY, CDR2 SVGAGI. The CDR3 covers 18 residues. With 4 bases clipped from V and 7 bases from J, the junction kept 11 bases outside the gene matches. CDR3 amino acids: CASSWTSGRARAENEQFF. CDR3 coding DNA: TGTGCCAGCAGTTGGACTAGCGGGAGGGCGAGGGCGGAGAATGAGCAGTTCTTC.

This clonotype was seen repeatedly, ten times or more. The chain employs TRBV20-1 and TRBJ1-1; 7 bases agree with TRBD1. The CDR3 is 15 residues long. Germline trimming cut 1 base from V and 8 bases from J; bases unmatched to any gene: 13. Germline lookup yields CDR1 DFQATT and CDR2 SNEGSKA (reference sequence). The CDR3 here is CSARAWDRLSREAFF. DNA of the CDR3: TGCAGTGCTAGAGCCTGGGACAGACTTTCAAGAGAAGCTTTCTTT.

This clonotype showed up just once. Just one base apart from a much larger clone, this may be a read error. The CDR3 region has the DNA TGCGCCAGCAGCTTGGGGGACAGGGTTGGCAATAAGCAGTTCTTC. Translating gives CASSLGDRVGNKQFF. The chain joins TRBV5-1 to TRBJ2-1; 9 nucleotides line up with TRBD1. Germline loops: CDR1 SGHRS, CDR2 YFSETQ. CDR3 length: 15 residues.